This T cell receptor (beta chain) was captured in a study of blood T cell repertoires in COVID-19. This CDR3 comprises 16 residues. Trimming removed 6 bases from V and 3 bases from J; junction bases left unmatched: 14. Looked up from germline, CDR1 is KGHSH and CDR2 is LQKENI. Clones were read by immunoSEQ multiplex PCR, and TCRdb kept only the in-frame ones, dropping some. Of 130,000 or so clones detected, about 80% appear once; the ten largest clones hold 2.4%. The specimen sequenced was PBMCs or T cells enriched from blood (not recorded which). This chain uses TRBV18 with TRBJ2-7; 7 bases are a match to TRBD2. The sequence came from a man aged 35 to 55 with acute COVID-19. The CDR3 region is CASSPTRAGDVYEQYF. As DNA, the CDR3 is TGTGCCAGCTCCCCAACTCGCGCGGGAGACGTCTACGAGCAGTACTTC.